Each of the 16 T cell receptor beta chains below was sequenced from the same sample in a study of response to subunit inactivated influenza vaccine. TCRdb recomputed calls from the RT-PCR reads with MiXCR, one row per CDR3 protein. The table lists some 800,000 distinct CDR3 sequences, 20% to 25% of them singletons, with 10% to 13% in the top ten. Material: PBMCs from blood, obtained roughly 5 days after vaccination. Source of these receptors: a man over 45 who received an inactivated influenza vaccine.

This chain uses TRBV20-1 with TRBJ2-5, with 15 bases lining up with TRBD2. Germline assignment: CDR1 DFQATT and CDR2 SNEGSKA (reference sequence). The CDR3 is made up of 20 amino acids. Trimming at V came to 3 bases and at J to 6 bases, leaving 20 bases not matched to a gene. The CDR3 spells CSASDNSGTSGRLGVKTQYF. In DNA, the CDR3 is TGCAGTGCTAGCGATAACTCCGGGACTAGCGGGAGGCTCGGAGTGAAGACCCAGTACTTC.

The chain combines TRBV11-2 with TRBJ2-5, with D possibly matching TRBD1 (6 bases). CDR1 and CDR2 (germline): SGHAT, FQNNGV. V dropped 5 bases and J dropped 4 bases, with 11 bases sitting between them. The CDR3 is 13 residues long. CDR3 sequence reads: CASSPRRGETQYF. The CDR3 DNA follows: TGTGCCAGCAGCCCTCGCAGGGGAGAGACCCAGTACTTC.

This clonotype has a count of ten or more. The junction does not match germline at one end; this may be a read error. The V and J genes are TRBV29-1 and TRBJ2-1; D remains unclear. The CDR3 length is 10 residues. Per the germline V gene, CDR1 is SQVTM and CDR2 is ANQGSEA. The CDR3 DNA sequence: TGCAGCGTTGAAGGCCCAAGTGCGGTCTTC. Protein: CSVEGPSAVF.

This clonotype appeared a few times. DNA of the CDR3: TGTGCCAGCCTACCGACAGGGCCAATGAACACTGAAGCTTTCTTT. Protein: CASLPTGPMNTEAFF. The V gene is TRBV12-3 or TRBV12-4, the J gene TRBJ1-1, with 7 nucleotides matching TRBD1. The CDR3 sequence is 15 residues long. The trim removed 8 bases at V and 0 bases at J, leaving 9 bases unmatched.

The chain carries TRBV18 and TRBJ2-1; 9 nucleotides agree with TRBD1. This CDR3 has 14 amino acids. J gave up 12 bases and V 0 bases, and 6 bases lay outside the gene matches. Germline CDR1 and CDR2: KGHSH and LQKENI. CDR3 sequence reads: CASSPPGQGPVQFF. The CDR3 DNA is TGTGCCAGCTCACCACCGGGACAGGGCCCAGTGCAGTTCTTC. The whole variable domain, remainder taken from reference TRBV18 and TRBJ2-1, is NAGVMQNPRHLVRRRGQEARLRCSPMKGHSHVYWYRQLPEEGLKFMVYLQKENIIDESGMPKERFSAEFPKEGPSILRIQQVVRGDSAAYFCASSPPGQGPVQFFGPGTRLTVL.

This clonotype has only a few counts. The chain carries TRBV20-1 and TRBJ2-3; tentative D call: TRBD2 (6 bases). The CDR3 loop spans 15 amino acids. With 3 bases removed from V and 5 bases from J, the gap between germline ends came to 18 bases. The germline gives CDR1 DFQATT, CDR2 SNEGSKA (reference sequence). The CDR3 nucleotides are TGCAGTGCTAGGCTTCTAGCGCCCCTCAAAGATACGCAGTATTTT. It codes for CSARLLAPLKDTQYF.

This clonotype was recorded a few times. The rearrangement uses TRBV11-2 and TRBJ1-1; D not certain. This CDR3 region has 12 residues. Per germline, CDR1 SGHAT and CDR2 FQNNGV. The V end lost 2 bases, the J end lost 5 bases, and 6 bases lay between the germline ends. CDR3 nucleotide sequence: TGTGCCAGCAGCTTATCCCTGACTGAAGCTTTCTTT. Its translation is CASSLSLTEAFF.

The chain recombines TRBV6-1 with TRBJ2-1; 8 nucleotides line up with TRBD2. In germline, CDR1 is MNHNS, CDR2 SASEGT. The length of the CDR3 is 13 residues. V lost 11 bases to trimming and J lost 5 bases; unmatched junction nucleotides: 8. The CDR3 reads CAVQAGANNEQFF. The CDR3 bases are TGTGCCGTACAAGCGGGAGCAAACAATGAGCAGTTCTTC.

This clonotype was observed once. The chain has TRBV20-1 and TRBJ1-1, with a possible D match to TRBD1 (6 bases). V was shortened by 7 bases and J by 7 bases, with 25 bases between the two germline ends. This CDR3 contains 15 residues. Per germline, CDR1 DFQATT and CDR2 SNEGSKA (reference sequence). This chain's CDR3 is CSGRAGEIFTHEAFF. Here the CDR3 DNA reads TGCAGTGGGAGGGCAGGGGAGATTTTTACACATGAAGCTTTCTTT.

This clonotype showed up just once. J is TRBJ2-3 and V is TRBV18, with 7 positions matching TRBD1. The CDR3 length is 15 residues. V was pared by 6 bases and J by 3 bases, with 9 bases of the junction left unmatched. Looked up from germline, CDR1 is KGHSH and CDR2 is LQKENI. CDR3 DNA sequence: TGTGCCAGCTCCCGAGGACAGGAGATAACAGATACGCAGTATTTT. The encoded protein is CASSRGQEITDTQYF.

The chain carries TRBV5-1 and TRBJ2-3; D gene unclear. The CDR3 is 15 amino acids. Germline V gene sequence: CDR1 SGHRS, CDR2 YFSETQ. V was trimmed by 0 bases and J by 0 bases, leaving 8 bases between them. CDR3 protein: CASSLAWVSTDTQYF. The CDR3 nucleotides are TGCGCCAGCAGCTTGGCCTGGGTCAGCACAGATACGCAGTATTTT.

The chain employs TRBV6-1 and TRBJ1-4; D might be TRBD1 (6 bases). The CDR3 contains 14 residues. CDR1 and CDR2 (germline): MNHNS, SASEGT. V dropped 6 bases and J dropped 2 bases, with 10 bases sitting between them. The CDR3 reads CASREQGTNEKLFF. The CDR3 DNA sequence: TGTGCCAGCAGAGAACAGGGTACTAATGAAAAACTGTTTTTT.

The chain links TRBV24-1 to TRBJ1-1; TRBD1 agrees at 7 bases. The V segment lost 2 bases and the J segment 1 base; nucleotides outside the gene matches: 9. CDR1 KGHDR and CDR2 SFDVKD come from the germline V gene. CDR3 length: 17 amino acids. CDR3 loop: CATSDYDRESGNTEAFF. The CDR3 DNA reads TGTGCCACCAGTGATTACGACAGGGAATCGGGGAACACTGAAGCTTTCTTT.

This clonotype came up many times. The gene calls are TRBV6-5 and TRBJ2-7; D might be TRBD1 (5 bases). Germline CDR1 MNHEY, CDR2 SVGAGI. Deletions cut 0 bases from V and 7 bases from J, with 13 bases between. The length of the CDR3 is 14 residues. The CDR3 sequence: CASSYSKGSWEQYF. The CDR3 region has the DNA TGTGCCAGCAGTTACTCCAAGGGGTCGTGGGAGCAGTACTTC.

Turning to this clonotype: An end of the junction does not agree with germline; a read error may underlie this. This chain links TRBV7-9 with TRBJ1-5, with D hard to call. The germline V gene has CDR1 SEHNR and CDR2 FQNEAQ (reference sequence). The length of the CDR3 is 12 residues. For the CDR3, the DNA is TGTGCCGGCAGCTTAGAGGGAGGGCCCCAGCATTTT. This encodes CAGSLEGGPQHF.

The sample holds many counts of this clonotype. The chain combines TRBV20-1 with TRBJ2-1; D possibly corresponds to TRBD2 (6 bases). There are 15 residues in the CDR3. The V and J ends lost 5 bases and 0 bases respectively, with 14 bases between them. CDR1 and CDR2 from the germline V gene are DFQATT and SNEGSKA (reference sequence). The CDR3 DNA follows: TGCAGTGCTCCAAATGCGGGGACCTCCTACAATGAGCAGTTCTTC. Protein sequence: CSAPNAGTSYNEQFF.